Presented here are 21 T cell receptor beta chains from one specimen sequenced in a study of blood T cell repertoires in COVID-19. Repertoires were generated with immunoSEQ multiplex PCR, while TCRdb's copy carries only in-frame clones and drops some. The repertoire consists of about 70,000 clones, with approximately 87% occurring once and the leading ten covering roughly 5.2%. The sequencing sample was made of peripheral blood. The receptors here all came from a middle-aged man with active COVID-19.

The V call is TRBV7-2, the J call TRBJ2-7, with 9 bases identical to TRBD2. Germline lookup yields CDR1 SGHTA and CDR2 FQGNSA. J lost 7 bases, V lost 1 base, and 11 bases had no gene match. This CDR3 region has 16 residues. CDR3: CASSLVPSGVQGEQYF. DNA of the CDR3: TGTGCCAGCAGCTTAGTCCCTAGCGGGGTACAGGGGGAGCAGTACTTC.

The chain couples TRBV6-5 to TRBJ1-5, with D perhaps TRBD1 (5 bases). The CDR3 sequence is 14 residues long. V lost 2 bases, J lost 4 bases, and 9 bases lay in between. CDR1 MNHEY and CDR2 SVGAGI come from the germline V gene. Written as DNA, the CDR3 is TGTGCCAGCAGTTACAGAAAGGGGAATCAGCCCCAGCATTTT. Residues: CASSYRKGNQPQHF.

This chain joins TRBV3-1 (or the pseudogene TRBV3-2) and TRBJ1-6; weak D call: TRBD1 (5 bases). CDR1 and CDR2 (germline): LGHDT, YNNKEL (reference sequence). Trimming took 10 bases from V and 10 from J, leaving 17 bases between them. The CDR3 is made up of 13 amino acids. The CDR3 spells CATQSAGSSPLHF. CDR3 bases: TGTGCCACCCAGAGTGCAGGGTCCTCACCCCTCCACTTT.

A single count supports this clone. This chain uses TRBV5-1 with TRBJ2-7; the D is unclear. V lost 5 bases and J lost 1, with 16 bases in between. This CDR3 is 15 amino acids long. CDR1 and CDR2 (germline): SGHRS, YFSETQ. CDR3 residues: CASSAVSTPSYEQYF. CDR3 DNA sequence: TGCGCCAGCAGTGCCGTTTCCACACCATCCTACGAGCAGTACTTC.

This chain uses TRBV28 with TRBJ2-7; the match to TRBD1 covers 7 bases. Germline loops: CDR1 MDHEN, CDR2 SYDVKM. The CDR3 spans 16 residues. V lost 3 bases and J lost 3; bases outside the gene matches: 11. The CDR3 nucleotides are TGTGCCAGCAGTTTGTCCCCCGGGACAGCGAACTACGAGCAGTACTTC. Its protein product is CASSLSPGTANYEQYF.

CDR3 amino acids: CASSIRAGVGQFF. The DNA for the CDR3 is TGTGCCAGTAGTATTCGGGCGGGAGTTGGGCAGTTCTTC. The chain carries TRBV19 and TRBJ2-1; 7 bases are shared with TRBD2. V shed 3 bases and J 12 bases; nucleotides not matched to a gene: 8. Germline values: CDR1 LNHDA, CDR2 SQIVND (reference sequence). CDR3 length equals 13 residues.

The J gene is TRBJ2-1, the V gene TRBV9; unclear D gene. This CDR3 contains 13 residues. Trimming took off 1 base at V and 3 bases at J, with 5 bases between the two ends. CDR1 and CDR2 from the germline V gene are SGDLS and YYNGEE. CDR3 DNA: TGTGCCAGCAGCGTACGTTTCTACAATGAGCAGTTCTTC. Encoded protein: CASSVRFYNEQFF.

The CDR3: CASSLGVWGGTDTQYF. CDR3 nucleotide sequence: TGCGCCAGCAGTCTCGGGGTTTGGGGGGGCACAGATACGCAGTATTTT. The V and J genes are TRBV10-2 and TRBJ2-3; a possible D gene is TRBD2 (6 bases). V shed 5 bases and J shed 1 base, with 16 bases lying between them. The CDR3 contains 16 residues. Germline V gene data show CDR1 as WSHSY and CDR2 as SAAADI.

This clone appeared many times. The rearrangement uses TRBV11-2 and TRBJ2-7, with a tentative D call TRBD2 (5 bases). Deletions cut 1 base from V and 1 base from J, with 14 bases between. The CDR3 extends over 16 amino acids. In germline, CDR1 is SGHAT, CDR2 FQNNGV. The CDR3 region is CASSLVRAGPSYEQYF. In nucleotides, the CDR3 is TGTGCCAGCAGCTTAGTGAGGGCGGGTCCTTCCTACGAGCAGTACTTC. The full variable domain, with the rest looked up from reference TRBV11-2 and TRBJ2-7, is EAGVAQSPRYKIIEKRQSVAFWCNPISGHATLYWYQQILGQGPKLLIQFQNNGVVDDSQLPKDRFSAERLKGVDSTLKIQPAKLEDSAVYLCASSLVRAGPSYEQYFGPGTRLTVT.

V gene TRBV25-1 combines with J gene TRBJ1-1; D is unresolved. The germline gives CDR1 MGHDK, CDR2 SYGVNS. V was pared by 1 base and J by 4 bases, with 4 bases between. The CDR3 covers 12 residues. In DNA form, the CDR3 reads TGTGCCAGCAGTGAATTGAGCACTGAAGCTTTCTTT. Translation gives CASSELSTEAFF.

This clone is a singleton in its sample. CDR3 DNA sequence: TGTGCCAGCTCACCACAATCCTCTAGCGGGAGGGTCTACGAGCAGTACTTC. It is translated as CASSPQSSSGRVYEQYF. J is TRBJ2-7 and V is TRBV18; 12 bases match TRBD2. The length of the CDR3 is 17 residues. V trimming: 1 base; J trimming: 3 bases; junction bases outside the gene matches: 7. Germline V gene sequence: CDR1 KGHSH, CDR2 LQKENI.

The V call is TRBV19, the J call TRBJ1-2; maybe TRBD1 (6 bases). With 4 bases removed from V and 5 bases from J, the gap between germline ends came to 11 bases. This CDR3 contains 13 residues. Germline loops: CDR1 LNHDA, CDR2 SQIVND (reference sequence). CDR3: CASSRGQGYGYTF. The CDR3 DNA reads as TGTGCCAGTAGTAGGGGGCAGGGATATGGCTACACCTTC.

The V call is TRBV4-3, the J call TRBJ1-6; TRBD1 matches 9 bases. The CDR3 is 19 residues long. The junction had 7 bases not matched to a gene; V was cut back by 0 bases and J by 1 base. From germline, CDR1 is LGHNA and CDR2 YSLEER. The DNA for the CDR3 is TGCGCCAGCAGCCAAGAGGGACAGGGAAGTAGTTCCTATAATTCACCCCTCCACTTT. This sequence encodes CASSQEGQGSSSYNSPLHF.

This chain connects TRBV6-4 to TRBJ2-7; TRBD2 agrees at 9 bases. Germline loops: CDR1 MRHNA, CDR2 SNTAGT. V shed 10 bases and J 3 bases; nucleotides not matched to a gene: 22. CDR3 length: 18 amino acids. The CDR3 nucleotides read TGTGCCAACCCAGAGGCTAGCGGGGCCCCTGGTCTAAGCTACGAGCAGTACTTC. Its protein is CANPEASGAPGLSYEQYF.

V and J are TRBV19 and TRBJ1-1; D not resolved. V was trimmed by 5 bases and J by 1 base, leaving 14 bases between them. The CDR3 is 15 amino acids. Germline V gene lookup returns CDR1 LNHDA and CDR2 SQIVND (reference sequence). Here the CDR3 reads CASSGPQKPNTEAFF. CDR3 DNA sequence: TGTGCCAGTAGTGGGCCACAAAAGCCGAACACTGAAGCTTTCTTT.

This chain joins TRBV24-1 and TRBJ2-5, with D possibly TRBD1 on 6 matching bases. This CDR3 is built from 17 residues. The V end lost 4 bases, the J end lost 4 bases, and 21 bases lay between the germline ends. Germline CDR1 is KGHDR and CDR2 is SFDVKD. CDR3 in DNA: TGTGCCACCAGTGACCCCACTAAGACAGGTTATAGAGAGACCCAGTACTTC. It encodes CATSDPTKTGYRETQYF.

This chain links TRBV10-3 with TRBJ2-1; 10 positions match TRBD2. The junction had 7 bases not matched to a gene; V was cut back by 7 bases and J by 4 bases. From germline, CDR1 is ENHRY and CDR2 SYGVKD. The CDR3 loop spans 15 amino acids. The CDR3, as DNA: TGTGCCATCATGAAGGGACTAGCGCGTTACAATGAGCAGTTCTTC. Protein product: CAIMKGLARYNEQFF.

The chain combines TRBV7-2 with TRBJ2-2, with D possibly matching TRBD2 (6 bases). Trimming shortened V by 2 bases and J by 5 bases, and 9 bases separated the two germline ends. Germline V gene lookup returns CDR1 SGHTA and CDR2 FQGNSA. This CDR3 has 14 residues. The CDR3 is CASSLTSSTGELFF. The DNA of the CDR3 is TGTGCCAGCAGCTTAACTAGCTCAACCGGGGAGCTGTTTTTT.

This clone was recorded once. The chain has TRBV9 and TRBJ2-2; 7 nucleotides agree with TRBD2. The CDR3 runs 17 residues. After removal of 2 bases from V and 0 bases from J, the junction contained 7 bases not matched to a gene. Germline loops: CDR1 SGDLS, CDR2 YYNGEE. CDR3 sequence: CASSVDTSVPNTGELFF. DNA for the CDR3: TGTGCCAGCAGCGTTGACACTAGCGTACCGAACACCGGGGAGCTGTTTTTT.

The chain combines TRBV19 with TRBJ1-1; possibly TRBD1 for D (6 bases). Trimming cost V 10 bases and J 1 base, with 16 bases left between them. The CDR3 loop spans 14 amino acids. Germline V gene data show CDR1 as LNHDA and CDR2 as SQIVND (reference sequence). In DNA form, the CDR3 reads TGTGCCACCCGCTACAGGGCGCCGAACACTGAAGCTTTCTTT. This sequence encodes CATRYRAPNTEAFF. Using reference TRBV19 and TRBJ1-1 for the parts outside the CDR3, the full variable domain is DGGITQSPKYLFRKEGQNVTLSCEQNLNHDAMYWYRQDPGQGLRLIYYSQIVNDFQKGDIAEGYSVSREKKESFPLTVTSAQKNPTAFYLCATRYRAPNTEAFFGQGTRLTVV.

The rearrangement joins TRBV4-1 to TRBJ1-1; D might be TRBD1 (6 bases). Trimming took 3 bases from V and 1 from J, leaving 15 bases between them. Germline assignment: CDR1 MGHRA and CDR2 YSYEKL. CDR3 size: 16 residues. CDR3: CASSHPSGQKNTEAFF. The CDR3 DNA reads as TGCGCCAGCAGCCACCCTTCGGGACAAAAGAACACTGAAGCTTTCTTT.